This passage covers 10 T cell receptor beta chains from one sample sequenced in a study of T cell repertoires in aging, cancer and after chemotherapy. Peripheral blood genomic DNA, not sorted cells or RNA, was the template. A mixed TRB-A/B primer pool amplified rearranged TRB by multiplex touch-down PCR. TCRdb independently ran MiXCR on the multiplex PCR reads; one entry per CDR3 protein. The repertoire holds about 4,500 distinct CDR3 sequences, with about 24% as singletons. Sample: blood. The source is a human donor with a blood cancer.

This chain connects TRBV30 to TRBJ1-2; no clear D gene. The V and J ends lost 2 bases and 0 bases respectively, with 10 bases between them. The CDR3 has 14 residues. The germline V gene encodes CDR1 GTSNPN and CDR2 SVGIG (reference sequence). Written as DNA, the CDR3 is TGTGCCTGGAGTAGAGGCCAGGCTAACTATGGCTACACCTTC. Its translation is CAWSRGQANYGYTF.

The CDR3 region has the DNA TGTGCCAGCTCACAGGGACGGGAAGCCTACGAGCAGTACTTC. Its protein product is CASSQGREAYEQYF. This chain joins TRBV18 and TRBJ2-7, with D perhaps TRBD1 or TRBD2 (5 bases each). CDR3 length equals 14 residues. Germline values: CDR1 KGHSH, CDR2 LQKENI. V was pared by 4 bases and J by 2 bases, with 12 bases between.

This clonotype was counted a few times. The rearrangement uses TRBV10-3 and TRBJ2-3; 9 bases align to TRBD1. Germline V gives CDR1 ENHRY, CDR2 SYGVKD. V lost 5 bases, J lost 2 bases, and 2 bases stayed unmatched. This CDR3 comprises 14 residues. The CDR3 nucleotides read TGTGCCATCAGTTGGACAGGGGCCACAGATACGCAGTATTTT. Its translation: CAISWTGATDTQYF.

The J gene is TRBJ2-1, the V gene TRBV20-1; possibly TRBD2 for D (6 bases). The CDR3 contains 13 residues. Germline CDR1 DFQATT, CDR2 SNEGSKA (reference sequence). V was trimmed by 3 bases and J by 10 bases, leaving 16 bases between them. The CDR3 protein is CSASAPTSFEQFF. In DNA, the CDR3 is TGCAGTGCTAGCGCACCTACTAGCTTCGAGCAGTTCTTC.

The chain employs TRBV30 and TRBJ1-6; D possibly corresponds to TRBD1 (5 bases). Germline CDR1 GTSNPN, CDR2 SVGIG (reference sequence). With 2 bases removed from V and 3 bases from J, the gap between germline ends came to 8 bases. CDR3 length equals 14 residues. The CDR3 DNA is TGTGCCTGGAGTCTCGGGGGCTATAATTCACCCCTCCACTTT. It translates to CAWSLGGYNSPLHF.

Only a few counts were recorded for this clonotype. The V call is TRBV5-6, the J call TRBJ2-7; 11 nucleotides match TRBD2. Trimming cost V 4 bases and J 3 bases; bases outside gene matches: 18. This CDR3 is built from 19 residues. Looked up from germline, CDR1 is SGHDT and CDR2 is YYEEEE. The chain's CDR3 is CASSGGRVTSGKTVYEQYF. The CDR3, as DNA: TGTGCCAGCAGCGGCGGACGGGTGACTAGCGGGAAGACGGTCTACGAGCAGTACTTC.

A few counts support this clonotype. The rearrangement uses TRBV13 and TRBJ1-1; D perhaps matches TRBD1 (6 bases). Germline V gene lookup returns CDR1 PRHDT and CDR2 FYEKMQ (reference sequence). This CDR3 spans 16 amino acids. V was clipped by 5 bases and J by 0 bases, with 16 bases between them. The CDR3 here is CASSAGWGPLNTEAFF. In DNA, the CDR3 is TGTGCCAGCAGCGCTGGTTGGGGGCCACTGAACACTGAAGCTTTCTTT.

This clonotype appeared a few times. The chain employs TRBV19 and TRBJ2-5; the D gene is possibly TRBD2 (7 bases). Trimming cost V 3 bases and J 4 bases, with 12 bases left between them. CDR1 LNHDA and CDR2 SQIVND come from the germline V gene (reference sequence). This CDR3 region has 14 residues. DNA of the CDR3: TGTGCCAGTAGTATGGGGGGGGCAGGAGAGACCCAGTACTTC. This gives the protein CASSMGGAGETQYF.

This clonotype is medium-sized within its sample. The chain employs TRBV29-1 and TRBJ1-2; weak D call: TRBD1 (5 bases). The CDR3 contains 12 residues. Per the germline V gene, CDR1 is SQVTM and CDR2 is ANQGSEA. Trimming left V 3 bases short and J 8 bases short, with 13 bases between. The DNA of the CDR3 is TGCAGCGTTGAGGCAGGGAATAGAGGCTACACCTTC. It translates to CSVEAGNRGYTF.

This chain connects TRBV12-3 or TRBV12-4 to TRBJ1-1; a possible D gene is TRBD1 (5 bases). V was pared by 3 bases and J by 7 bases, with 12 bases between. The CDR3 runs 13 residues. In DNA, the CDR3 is TGTGCCAGCAGTTTTCAGGGAATCTATGAAGCTTTCTTT. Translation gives CASSFQGIYEAFF.